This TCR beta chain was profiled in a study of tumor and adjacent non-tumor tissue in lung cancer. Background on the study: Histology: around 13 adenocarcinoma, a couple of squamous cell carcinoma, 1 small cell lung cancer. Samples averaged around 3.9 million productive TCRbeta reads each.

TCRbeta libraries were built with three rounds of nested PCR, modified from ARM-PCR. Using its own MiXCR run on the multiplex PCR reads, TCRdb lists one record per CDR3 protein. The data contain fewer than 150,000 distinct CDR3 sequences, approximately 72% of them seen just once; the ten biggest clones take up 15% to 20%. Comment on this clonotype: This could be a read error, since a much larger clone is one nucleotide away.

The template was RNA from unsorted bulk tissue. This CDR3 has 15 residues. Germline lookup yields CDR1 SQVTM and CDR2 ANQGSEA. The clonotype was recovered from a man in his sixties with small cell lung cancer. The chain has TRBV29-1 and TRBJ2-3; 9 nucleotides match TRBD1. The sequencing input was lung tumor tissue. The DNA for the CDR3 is TGCATCACCACTCCTCCGGGACAGGGCCGTGGTACGCAGTATTTT. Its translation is CITTPPGQGRGTQYF.